This TCR beta chain was captured in a study of T cells after yellow fever vaccination. V dropped 3 bases and J dropped 8; count of bases not matched to a gene: 3. The CDR3 totals 14 residues. Many counts were recorded for this clonotype. Each CDR3 protein gets one entry after TCRdb re-called the 5' RACE reads with MiXCR. Among a few hundred thousand distinct CDR3 sequences listed, 8.1% were seen once. This chain links TRBV12-3 or TRBV12-4 with TRBJ1-4; 10 bases fit TRBD1. The TCR was taken from a man between 18 and 29 years old who received the YFV17D yellow fever vaccine. Material: PBMCs, obtained around 45 days after the first yellow fever vaccination. The CDR3 DNA reads TGTGCCAGCAGTTTCGGGACAGGGGAAGAAAAACTGTTTTTT. It encodes CASSFGTGEEKLFF.